The entry below gives a single TCR beta chain sequence along with its context. Its antigen is unknown. For each CD8+ T cell subset, flow sorting was done in triplicate, and roughly 320,000 cells per subset went directly into RLT lysis buffer. To keep memory contaminants out, a stringent definition of naive CD8+ T cells was applied: CD45RO-CCR7+CD27+CD95-. Using standard density gradient centrifugation, peripheral blood mononuclear cells were isolated from buffy coats. Naive CXCR3-negative and CXCR3-positive CD8+ T cells were flow-sorted on a FACSAria III. Total RNA was extracted from sorted cells with an RNeasy Mini Kit. These reads were obtained on a NextSeq 550. The Human TCR Profiling Kit (MiLaboratory) was used to make UMI-labeled 5' RACE TRB cDNA libraries. The full amount of extracted RNA was used for cDNA synthesis, and the full amount of resulting cDNA was used for PCR amplification. Libraries were prepared in parallel with an identical number of PCR cycles. In the source study's methods: MIGEC and MiXCR extracted about 50,000 +/- 10,000 unique UMI-labeled TRB cDNA molecules per library, requiring at least two reads per UMI. On average, roughly 40,000 +/- 10,000 functional in-frame TRB CDR3 nucleotide clonotypes lacking stop codons were found per library. Diversity metrics, including normalized Shannon-Wiener and Chao1, were computed in VDJtools after downsampling to 5000 UMI-labeled TRB molecules per sample. Clonotype-size-weighted physicochemical properties of the central five CDR3 residues (interaction energy, strength, volume and Kidera factor 4) were computed in VDJtools. The reads, reprocessed by TCRdb, yield one row per CDR3 protein sequence and no DNA. The V and J calls follow TCRdb's processing rather than the paper's. The table kept for this sample lists 130,000 to 150,000 distinct CDR3 sequences. The top ten clones comprise 0.25% to 0.3% of the sample.

The sample comes from a study of CXCR3-negative and CXCR3-positive naive CD8 T cells (dated by TCRdb to between 2018 and 2020). Background for the entire study: In total, 130 million to 150 million TRB reads were obtained, or roughly 1.5 +/- 0.3 million reads per library. For the TRBV-TRBJ cluster analysis, the naive subsets came from about five donors, while the memory cells came from 3 donors. Diversity and physicochemical repertoire analyses covered about a dozen donors pooled from two independent experiments. Points the paper makes about the study in general: Similar TRBV-TRBJ usage was shown by naive CXCR3-negative and CXCR3-positive cells from the same donor, whereas distinct patterns were shown by memory cells. Comparably high repertoire diversity was found in both naive subsets, whereas much lower repertoire diversity was found in memory CD8+ T cells. Freshly isolated PBMCs were used for most assays because CXCR3 expression partially decreased after cryopreservation. Because surface CD5, which is linked to self-reactivity in mice, was comparable between the naive subsets, TCR interaction strength was also inferred from TRB CDR3 physicochemical properties. TRB CDR3s from CXCR3-positive naive cells showed higher hydrophobicity (lower Kidera factor 4), lower energy, and higher strength and volume indices than CXCR3-negative naive cells.

Sequenced sample: naive CXCR3+ CD8+ T cells from blood. The cell subset or site tag for this specimen amounts to: CD45RO-CCR7+CD27+CD95- naive CD8+ T cells expressing CXCR3 (TNR3+). The clonotype originates from a human donor in good health. Some clones in this sample may be carry-over from other donors' samples.

CDR3 protein: CSVEQDLSGNTIYF. The rearrangement joined TRBV29-1 to TRBJ1-3. CDR1 and CDR2 are read off the germline V gene as SQVTM and ANQGSEA. Counted from cysteine to phenylalanine, this CDR3 has 14 amino acids. No DNA was logged.